This TCR beta chain was recovered during a study of control samples from healthy donors and cancer patients (dated by TCRdb to between 2020 and 2021). Receptors were amplified or captured by the immunoSEQ multiplex PCR assay. The clones in this table, taken by TCRdb from immuneACCESS, are in-frame only. Not every clone is retained; where verified, under half of the shortfall comes from an unresolved V gene, and the cause of the rest is unknown. This sample has over 100,000 clones in its table, and more than 85% of those were observed once. Around 17% of the sample is in the top ten clones. In regard to this clone: The target of this receptor is not known. No much larger clone exists at a distance of one base, and base qualities are not known.

Deletion took 4 bases off V and 1 base off J, with a span of 11 bases between the germline ends. The germline V gene specifies MGHRA as CDR1 and YSYEKL as CDR2. The CDR3 holds 15 amino acids from the cysteine to the phenylalanine. The DNA shown is the 45-base CDR3, in frame from base 1. The chain was built from TRBV4-1 and TRBJ1-5; the D gene lacks a confident call. Sequencing was performed on blood. This receptor was obtained from a woman aged 50 to 60 in good health. The DNA reads as follows: TGCGCCAGCAGCCTTATGACCGACAGCAATCAGCCCCAGCATTTT. Its protein product is CASSLMTDSNQPQHF.